The source of this T cell receptor beta chain is a study of vaccination and CD4 T cells after COVID-19. Sequencing of DNA taken from cultured CD4+ T cells relied on the Oncomine TCR Beta short-read assay. TCRdb reanalysed the PCR reads using MiXCR and keeps one entry per CDR3 protein. The table has approximately 9,000 distinct CDR3 sequences, around three fifths seen once. Specified treatment: approximately 10-day PBMC culture with coronavirus spike peptide pools or control peptides (ViraFEST assay). CDR1 and CDR2 from the germline V gene are DFQATT and SNEGSKA (reference sequence). Trimming took 4 bases from V and 0 from J, leaving 9 bases between them. The CDR3 spans 13 residues. Notes on this clonotype: Its antigen is currently unknown.

Specimen: CD4+ T cells from blood, cultured in vitro. The V call is TRBV20-1, the J call TRBJ1-2, with D uncertain. The clonotype comes from a human donor who had recovered from COVID-19. The CDR3 reads CSAKTLANYGYTF. The CDR3 coding sequence is TGCAGTGCTAAAACCCTAGCTAACTATGGCTACACCTTC.